This TCR beta chain is from a study of blood T cell repertoires in COVID-19. The method was immunoSEQ multiplex PCR; TCRdb's version includes in-frame clones alone and lacks a portion of them. In the table there are over 250,000 clones, over 85% of which are singletons. Sequenced: PBMCs or T cells enriched from blood (not recorded which). The origin of this receptor is a man aged 55 to 69 who had recovered from COVID-19.

CDR3 amino acids: CSVDIPGINEQFF. The CDR3 DNA sequence: TGCAGCGTTGATATTCCGGGGATCAATGAGCAGTTCTTC. The chain employs TRBV29-1 and TRBJ2-1; D is possibly TRBD2 (5 bases). Germline V lookup: CDR1 SQVTM, CDR2 ANQGSEA. The length of the CDR3 is 13 residues. The germline V and J ends were trimmed by 3 bases and 6 bases, with 12 bases remaining between them.